The 32 T cell receptor beta chains given below trace back to one sample, sequenced in a study of CD8+ T cells in alopecia areata. Treatment denoted: oral pan-JAK inhibitor, 5-10 mg twice daily. Extracted RNA was reverse transcribed into cDNA, the sequencing template. TCRdb's copy holds only in-frame clones and misses some; the assay was immunoSEQ multiplex PCR. The sample has over 70,000 clones; around 67% are singletons. Sequencing was performed on CD8+ T cells sorted from blood, taken at week 24, from a patient treated with tofacitinib. The receptor source for this set is a human donor with alopecia areata.

The chain couples TRBV6-5 to TRBJ2-7, with D maybe TRBD2 (6 bases). CDR3 length: 15 amino acids. Germline CDR1 and CDR2: MNHEY and SVGAGI. V lost 6 bases and J lost 1, with 16 bases in between. Here the CDR3 reads CASRNRDSWSYEQYF. The CDR3 coding sequence is TGTGCCAGCAGAAACCGGGACTCCTGGTCCTACGAGCAGTACTTC.

The V and J genes are TRBV7-9 and TRBJ2-2; no reliable D call. The CDR3 is 14 amino acids. V dropped 2 bases and J dropped 6 bases, with 10 bases sitting between them. The V gene's germline CDR1 is SEHNR and CDR2 FQNEAQ (reference sequence). The CDR3 spells CASSLIVLAGELFF. In DNA form, the CDR3 reads TGTGCCAGCAGCTTAATAGTTCTGGCCGGGGAGCTGTTTTTT.

The CDR3 nucleotides are TGTGCCAGCAGCCCGAGAGAGAACACTGAAGCTTTCTTT. Protein: CASSPRENTEAFF. This chain links TRBV7-9 with TRBJ1-1; D is unclear. The V gene lost 5 bases and the J gene lost 1 base, with 8 bases spanning the gap. Germline values: CDR1 SEHNR, CDR2 FQNEAQ (reference sequence). The length of the CDR3 is 13 residues.

The chain couples TRBV4-1 to TRBJ2-7; perhaps TRBD1 as D (5 bases). The CDR3 is 15 residues long. The V end was cut by 1 base, the J end by 2 bases, with 12 bases between. Germline V gene data show CDR1 as MGHRA and CDR2 as YSYEKL. The chain's CDR3 is CASSQVQGSTYEQYF. CDR3 in DNA: TGCGCCAGCAGCCAAGTCCAGGGTTCTACCTACGAGCAGTACTTC.

The genes are TRBV7-3 and TRBJ2-1; 7 nucleotides agree with TRBD1. Germline CDR1 and CDR2: SGHTA and FQGTGA. V dropped 1 base and J dropped 5; count of bases not matched to a gene: 14. The CDR3 is made up of 18 amino acids. This CDR3 is CASSLMSLIPGQHNEQFF. The CDR3 DNA reads TGTGCCAGCAGCTTAATGTCGCTAATACCGGGACAGCACAATGAGCAGTTCTTC.

The chain links TRBV2 to TRBJ2-5; 8 nucleotides agree with TRBD1. In germline, CDR1 is SNHLY, CDR2 FYNNEI. This CDR3 is 13 amino acids long. J was trimmed by 8 bases and V by 6 bases; bases with no gene match: 8. CDR3 loop: CASRRGQDDTQYF. The DNA of the CDR3 is TGTGCCAGCAGGAGGGGACAGGATGATACCCAGTACTTC.

The V call is TRBV7-9, the J call TRBJ2-7; D uncertain. Germline values: CDR1 SEHNR, CDR2 FQNEAQ (reference sequence). This CDR3 has 13 residues. The V and J ends lost 4 bases and 2 bases respectively, with 9 bases between them. The CDR3 DNA reads as TGTGCCAGCAGCTCCCTGGGAACCTACGAGCAGTACTTC. It encodes CASSSLGTYEQYF.

This chain links TRBV29-1 with TRBJ1-1; D remains unclear. Germline assignment: CDR1 SQVTM and CDR2 ANQGSEA. Trimming took off 6 bases at V and 4 bases at J, with 15 bases between the two ends. The CDR3 is 13 residues long. The chain's CDR3 is CSVERTGSTEAFF. DNA of the CDR3: TGCAGCGTAGAAAGGACGGGGAGCACTGAAGCTTTCTTT.

Comments on this clone: The sample carries other DNA sequences with the same CDR3. The rearrangement uses TRBV27 and TRBJ2-7, with 11 nucleotides matching TRBD2. The trim removed 2 bases at V and 0 bases at J, leaving 6 bases unmatched. CDR3 length: 17 amino acids. The germline CDR1 and CDR2 sequences are MNHEY and SMNVEV (reference sequence). The CDR3 reads CASSLRGLAEISYEQYF. The CDR3 DNA reads TGTGCCAGCAGTTTACGGGGACTAGCGGAGATCTCCTACGAGCAGTACTTC.

The chain is built from TRBV4-1 and TRBJ2-7; D gene ambiguous. Germline V gives CDR1 MGHRA, CDR2 YSYEKL. The CDR3 is 13 residues long. Trimming removed 0 bases at V and 2 bases at J, with 5 bases between. In DNA, the CDR3 is TGCGCCAGCAGCCAAGAAGCGACCTACGAGCAGTACTTC. It codes for CASSQEATYEQYF.

As regards this clone: A far larger clone is a single base away, which makes a read error likely. The rearrangement joins TRBV11-2 to TRBJ2-7; D ambiguous. This CDR3 has 15 residues. Trimming shortened V by 0 bases and J by 0 bases, and 9 bases separated the two germline ends. CDR1 and CDR2 from the germline V gene are SGHAT and FQNNGV. The CDR3 region has the DNA TGTGCCAGCAGCTTAGATCGCACGTTCTCCTACGAGCAGTACTTC. Translation gives CASSLDRTFSYEQYF.

This rearrangement joins TRBV11-2 to TRBJ2-5; the D gene could be TRBD1 or TRBD2 (5 bases each). The CDR3 is 16 residues long. V gave up 4 bases and J gave up 3 bases, with 18 bases separating them. The germline V gene has CDR1 SGHAT and CDR2 FQNNGV. In DNA, the CDR3 is TGTGCCAGCAGCTCCCCTTGGTCGGGGCACGAAGAGACCCAGTACTTC. This encodes CASSSPWSGHEETQYF.

This chain joins TRBV30 and TRBJ1-2, with TRBD1 as a possible D gene (5 bases). Trimming stripped 3 bases from V and 4 bases from J, with 18 bases between. Germline V gene sequence: CDR1 GTSNPN, CDR2 SVGIG (reference sequence). CDR3 length: 15 amino acids. CDR3 sequence: CAWSLDRLTLYGYTF. CDR3 coding DNA: TGTGCCTGGAGCCTCGACAGACTGACTCTCTATGGCTACACCTTC. Full variable domain (rest looked up from reference TRBV30 and TRBJ1-2): SQTIHQWPATLVQPVGSPLSLECTVEGTSNPNLYWYRQAAGRGLQLLFYSVGIGQISSEVPQNLSASRPQDRQFILSSKKLLLSDSGFYLCAWSLDRLTLYGYTFGSGTRLTVV.

The chain combines TRBV2 with TRBJ2-1, with D possibly matching TRBD1 (6 bases). This CDR3 comprises 13 residues. V lost 6 bases and J lost 5, with 11 bases in between. Germline assignment: CDR1 SNHLY and CDR2 FYNNEI. In nucleotides, the CDR3 is TGTGCCAGCAGAGACAGGACACACAATGAGCAGTTCTTC. Protein sequence: CASRDRTHNEQFF.

CDR3 in amino acids: CASSLFTSTDTQYF. The CDR3 coding sequence is TGTGCCAGCAGTTTATTCACCTCCACAGATACGCAGTATTTT. The rearrangement uses TRBV27 and TRBJ2-3; D remains unclear. Germline V gene data show CDR1 as MNHEY and CDR2 as SMNVEV (reference sequence). The CDR3 covers 14 residues. V shed 1 base and J shed 2 bases, with 7 bases lying between them.

The gene calls are TRBV11-2 and TRBJ2-3; no definite D call. The CDR3 is made up of 16 amino acids. The V end was cut by 3 bases, the J end by 1 base, with 14 bases between. Per the germline V gene, CDR1 is SGHAT and CDR2 is FQNNGV. The CDR3 region has the DNA TGTGCCAGCAGCTTTCCATACGGCAGAGGCACAGATACGCAGTATTTT. Protein: CASSFPYGRGTDTQYF.

CDR3 amino acids: CAWGTGGTGELFF. The CDR3 DNA follows: TGTGCCTGGGGAACAGGGGGCACCGGGGAGCTGTTTTTT. The chain carries TRBV30 and TRBJ2-2; 8 bases align to TRBD1. This CDR3 region has 13 residues. V trimming: 5 bases; J trimming: 4 bases; junction bases outside the gene matches: 3. Germline CDR1 GTSNPN, CDR2 SVGIG (reference sequence).

The chain joins TRBV7-9 to TRBJ2-7, with TRBD1 identical over 7 bases. The germline V gene has CDR1 SEHNR and CDR2 FQNEAQ (reference sequence). J lost 0 bases, V lost 6 bases, and 8 bases had no gene match. This CDR3 comprises 15 residues. The CDR3 sequence: CASRPMTGNSYEQYF. The CDR3 nucleotides are TGTGCCAGCAGACCCATGACAGGGAACTCCTACGAGCAGTACTTC.

J is TRBJ2-7 and V is TRBV5-1; D is possibly TRBD2 (5 bases). Deletions cut 0 bases from V and 2 bases from J, with 12 bases between. Germline CDR1 and CDR2: SGHRS and YFSETQ. The CDR3 is 15 amino acids. The CDR3 coding sequence is TGCGCCAGCAGCTTGGAGTTCGGGGTTACCTACGAGCAGTACTTC. This sequence encodes CASSLEFGVTYEQYF. Full variable domain (missing parts from reference TRBV5-1 and TRBJ2-7): KAGVTQTPRYLIKTRGQQVTLSCSPISGHRSVSWYQQTPGQGLQFLFEYFSETQRNKGNFPGRFSGRQFSNSRSEMNVSTLELGDSALYLCASSLEFGVTYEQYFGPGTRLTVT.

Comments on this clone: A junction boundary mismatches the germline segment, possibly from a read error. V gene TRBV7-9 combines with J gene TRBJ1-1; the D gene is possibly TRBD1 (6 bases). The CDR3 length is 12 residues. Germline V gives CDR1 SEHNR, CDR2 FQNEAQ (reference sequence). DNA of the CDR3: TGTGCCGGCAGCGACGGACAGCTAGAAGCTTTCTTT. Protein product: CAGSDGQLEAFF.

V is TRBV5-6 and J is TRBJ2-7; TRBD1 is a possible D gene (6 bases). The V end lost 2 bases, the J end lost 0 bases, and 12 bases lay between the germline ends. Per the germline V gene, CDR1 is SGHDT and CDR2 is YYEEEE. CDR3 length: 15 residues. CDR3 coding DNA: TGTGCCAGCAGCTTTCGGCCGGACAGCTCCTACGAGCAGTACTTC. It encodes CASSFRPDSSYEQYF.

This clone was observed a few times. V usage is TRBV28 and J usage is TRBJ1-5; D remains unclear. The CDR3 is made up of 15 amino acids. Germline lookup yields CDR1 MDHEN and CDR2 SYDVKM. The V gene lost 6 bases and the J gene lost 0 bases, with 12 bases spanning the gap. CDR3 protein: CASRLGQSSNQPQHF. In DNA, the CDR3 is TGTGCCAGCAGGTTGGGTCAGAGTAGCAATCAGCCCCAGCATTTT.

This chain connects TRBV25-1 to TRBJ1-2, with 9 bases identical to TRBD1. Trimming removed 3 bases from V and 2 bases from J; junction bases left unmatched: 4. The CDR3 sequence is 15 residues long. Germline CDR1 and CDR2: MGHDK and SYGVNS. The CDR3 DNA follows: TGTGCCAGCAGTGAGTACACAGGGGGCAACTATGGCTACACCTTC. It translates to CASSEYTGGNYGYTF.

This clone has ten or more counts. The V gene is TRBV28, the J gene TRBJ2-1; D might be TRBD1 or TRBD2, each matching 7 bases. The CDR3 extends over 12 amino acids. The germline gives CDR1 MDHEN, CDR2 SYDVKM. The V and J ends lost 4 bases and 8 bases respectively, with 9 bases between them. In DNA form, the CDR3 reads TGTGCCAGCAGTTCAGGGGGGGATGAGCAGTTCTTC. Encoded protein: CASSSGGDEQFF.

V and J are TRBV4-1 and TRBJ1-1; no firm D call. The CDR3 runs 17 residues. The germline V gene encodes CDR1 MGHRA and CDR2 YSYEKL. Trimming removed 0 bases from V and 0 bases from J, with 14 bases in between. CDR3 loop: CASSQDNVQAMNTEAFF. CDR3 in DNA: TGCGCCAGCAGCCAAGATAATGTCCAGGCGATGAACACTGAAGCTTTCTTT.

This clone was seen more than once but under ten times. The V call is TRBV27, the J call TRBJ2-5; no clear D gene. V was pared by 5 bases and J by 0 bases, with 4 bases between. Germline values: CDR1 MNHEY, CDR2 SMNVEV (reference sequence). The CDR3 is made up of 12 amino acids. The CDR3 loop reads CASSPNQETQYF. The CDR3 DNA is TGTGCCAGCAGTCCCAACCAAGAGACCCAGTACTTC.

The V and J genes are TRBV5-4 and TRBJ2-3, with TRBD1 as a possible D gene (6 bases). In germline, CDR1 is SGHNT, CDR2 YYREEE (reference sequence). The CDR3 sequence is 15 residues long. With 1 base removed from V and 6 bases from J, the gap between germline ends came to 15 bases. The CDR3 is CASSLPQGRKDTQYF. CDR3 nucleotides: TGTGCCAGCAGCTTGCCGCAGGGGCGTAAGGATACGCAGTATTTT. Based on the CDR3 plus reference TRBV5-4 and TRBJ2-3, the full variable domain is ETGVTQSPTHLIKTRGQQVTLRCSSQSGHNTVSWYQQALGQGPQFIFQYYREEENGRGNFPPRFSGLQFPNYSSELNVNALELDDSALYLCASSLPQGRKDTQYFGPGTRLTVL.

A few counts support this clone. V usage is TRBV4-2 and J usage is TRBJ1-3; D is possibly TRBD1 (6 bases). The CDR3 covers 17 residues. Germline V gives CDR1 LGHNA, CDR2 YNFKEQ. Between the trimmed V and J ends, which lost 1 base and 4 bases, there was a span of 17 bases. The CDR3 reads CASSQGGHPSRGNTIYF. The DNA of the CDR3 is TGTGCCAGCAGCCAAGGGGGACATCCAAGTAGGGGAAACACCATATATTTT.

The chain carries TRBV5-6 and TRBJ2-2; D gene unclear. Germline V gene lookup returns CDR1 SGHDT and CDR2 YYEEEE. With 0 bases removed from V and 6 bases from J, the gap between germline ends came to 15 bases. CDR3 length: 16 amino acids. This CDR3 reads CASSLDPGRFPGELFF. The DNA for the CDR3 is TGTGCCAGCAGCTTGGATCCGGGTCGCTTTCCCGGGGAGCTGTTTTTT.

The rearrangement joins TRBV7-9 to TRBJ2-2; 12 nucleotides match TRBD2. The CDR3 length is 15 residues. The ends lost 5 bases at V and 4 bases at J; junction bases unmatched: 2. Germline CDR1 is SEHNR and CDR2 is FQNEAQ (reference sequence). The CDR3 here is CASSPGLAGTGELFF. The CDR3 nucleotides read TGTGCCAGCAGCCCGGGACTAGCGGGCACCGGGGAGCTGTTTTTT.

This clone has ten or more counts. J is TRBJ1-2 and V is TRBV5-5, with D maybe TRBD1 (6 bases). Trimming took 2 bases from V and 3 from J, leaving 14 bases between them. Germline V gene data show CDR1 as SGHKS and CDR2 as YYEKEE (reference sequence). The CDR3 length is 15 residues. CDR3 residues: CASSFLQGRDYGYTF. The CDR3 DNA is TGTGCCAGCAGCTTCTTACAGGGAAGGGACTATGGCTACACCTTC.

The J gene is TRBJ2-7, the V gene TRBV5-6; TRBD2 matches at 8 bases. V shed 2 bases and J 6 bases; nucleotides not matched to a gene: 19. This CDR3 contains 18 residues. Per germline, CDR1 SGHDT and CDR2 YYEEEE. The CDR3 protein is CASSFLVPTGTSLAEQYF. The CDR3 DNA sequence: TGTGCCAGCAGCTTTTTAGTGCCGACCGGGACTAGTCTTGCCGAGCAGTACTTC. Using reference TRBV5-6 and TRBJ2-7 for the parts outside the CDR3, the full variable domain is DAGVTQSPTHLIKTRGQQVTLRCSPKSGHDTVSWYQQALGQGPQFIFQYYEEEERQRGNFPDRFSGHQFPNYSSELNVNALLLGDSALYLCASSFLVPTGTSLAEQYFGPGTRLTVT.